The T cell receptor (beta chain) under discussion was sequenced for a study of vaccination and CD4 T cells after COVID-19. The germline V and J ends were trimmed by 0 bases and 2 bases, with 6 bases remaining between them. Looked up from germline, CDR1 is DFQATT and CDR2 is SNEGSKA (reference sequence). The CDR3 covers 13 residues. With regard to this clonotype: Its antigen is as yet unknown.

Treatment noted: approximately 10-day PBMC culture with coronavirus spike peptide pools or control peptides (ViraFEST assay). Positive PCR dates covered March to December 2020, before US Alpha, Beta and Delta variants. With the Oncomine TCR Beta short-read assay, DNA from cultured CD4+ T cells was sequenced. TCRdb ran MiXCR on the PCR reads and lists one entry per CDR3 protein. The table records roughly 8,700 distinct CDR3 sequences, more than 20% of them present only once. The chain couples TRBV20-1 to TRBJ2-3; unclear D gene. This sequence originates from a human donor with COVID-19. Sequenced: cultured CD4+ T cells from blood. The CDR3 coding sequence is TGCAGTGCTAGAGATTCGATCACAGATACGCAGTATTTT. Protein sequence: CSARDSITDTQYF.